This T cell receptor (beta chain) came from a study of radiotherapy plus CTLA-4 blockade in lung cancer. A single count supports this clone. Assay used: immunoSEQ multiplex PCR; TCRdb lists only in-frame clones, some missing. The sample has 83,000 or so clones, about four fifths seen once. Germline-derived CDR1 and CDR2 are MNHEY and SMNVEV (reference sequence). The CDR3 has 14 residues. Germline trimming cut 5 bases from V and 4 bases from J; bases unmatched to any gene: 7. This receptor was obtained from a human donor with non-small cell lung cancer who had stable disease on radiotherapy plus ipilimumab. Sequenced here: peripheral blood, sampled from a patient treated with radiotherapy plus ipilimumab. The genes are TRBV27 and TRBJ1-2; 7 positions agree with TRBD1. For the CDR3, the DNA is TGTGCCAGCAGTCTCCAACAGGGGACCTATGGCTACACCTTC. Residues: CASSLQQGTYGYTF.